Presented here are 5 T cell receptor beta chains from one specimen sequenced in a study of blood T cell repertoires in COVID-19. Profiling relied on immunoSEQ multiplex PCR, and the TCRdb table lists in-frame clones only, not all of them. The sample carries 250,000 to 300,000 clones, around 84% recorded once. Source material: peripheral blood. Receptors were obtained from a woman between 55 and 75 years old with COVID-19, enrolled during active disease.

This chain links TRBV11-2 with TRBJ2-7; TRBD2 matches 8 bases. This CDR3 has 16 amino acids. V was clipped by 5 bases and J by 7 bases; unmatched bases: 16. The germline V gene has CDR1 SGHAT and CDR2 FQNNGV. CDR3 bases: TGTGCCAGCAGCCCAGAAGCGACTAGCGTATGGGGGGAGCAGTACTTC. Encoded protein: CASSPEATSVWGEQYF. Looking up the rest from reference TRBV11-2 and TRBJ2-7 gives the full variable domain: EAGVAQSPRYKIIEKRQSVAFWCNPISGHATLYWYQQILGQGPKLLIQFQNNGVVDDSQLPKDRFSAERLKGVDSTLKIQPAKLEDSAVYLCASSPEATSVWGEQYFGPGTRLTVT.

The chain recombines TRBV6-1 with TRBJ2-3; 10 bases map to TRBD1. The J segment lost 2 bases and the V segment lost 4 bases, leaving 9 bases of the junction unmatched. Germline V gives CDR1 MNHNS, CDR2 SASEGT. This CDR3 region has 17 residues. CDR3 sequence: CASSARTGGPTTDTQYF. DNA for the CDR3: TGTGCCAGCAGTGCCAGGACAGGGGGACCTACCACAGATACGCAGTATTTT.

The rearrangement uses TRBV27 and TRBJ1-2; D not resolved. Trimming stripped 5 bases from V and 2 bases from J, with 15 bases between. CDR3 length equals 15 residues. CDR1 MNHEY and CDR2 SMNVEV come from the germline V gene (reference sequence). The CDR3 is CASSRQLGRNYGYTF. The DNA of the CDR3 is TGTGCCAGCAGTCGGCAACTAGGGAGGAACTATGGCTACACCTTC.

The chain employs TRBV6-5 and TRBJ2-1; D not resolved. The CDR3 contains 14 residues. Per the germline V gene, CDR1 is MNHEY and CDR2 is SVGAGI. V gave up 7 bases and J gave up 6 bases, with 16 bases separating them. CDR3 coding DNA: TGTGCCAGCACACGACATCCCGCAGCCAATGAGCAGTTCTTC. Translated, it gives CASTRHPAANEQFF.

This rearrangement joins TRBV18 to TRBJ1-1; perhaps TRBD1 as D (5 bases). The CDR3 consists of 15 residues. The V gene's germline CDR1 is KGHSH and CDR2 LQKENI. The V end was cut by 2 bases, the J end by 6 bases, with 16 bases between. CDR3 protein: CASSPGRPGVSEAFF. CDR3 nucleotide sequence: TGTGCCAGCTCACCAGGCCGTCCGGGGGTGTCTGAAGCTTTCTTT.